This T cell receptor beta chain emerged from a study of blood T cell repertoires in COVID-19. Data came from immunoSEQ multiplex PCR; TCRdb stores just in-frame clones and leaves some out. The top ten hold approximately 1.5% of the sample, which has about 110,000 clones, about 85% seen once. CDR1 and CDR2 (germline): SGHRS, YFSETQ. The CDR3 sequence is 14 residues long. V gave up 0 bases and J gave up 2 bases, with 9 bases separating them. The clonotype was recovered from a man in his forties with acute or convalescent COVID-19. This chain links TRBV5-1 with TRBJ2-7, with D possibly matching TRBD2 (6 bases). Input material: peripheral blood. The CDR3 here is CASSLVPGAYEQYF. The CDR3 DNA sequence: TGCGCCAGCAGCTTGGTTCCGGGAGCCTACGAGCAGTACTTC. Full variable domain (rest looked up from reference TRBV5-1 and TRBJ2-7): KAGVTQTPRYLIKTRGQQVTLSCSPISGHRSVSWYQQTPGQGLQFLFEYFSETQRNKGNFPGRFSGRQFSNSRSEMNVSTLELGDSALYLCASSLVPGAYEQYFGPGTRLTVT.